The present TCR beta chain was sequenced within a study of T cells after yellow fever vaccination. Study background: The SMART-Seq v4 Ultra Low Input method served to prepare the low-cell-number fractions.

V was clipped by 3 bases and J by 3 bases; unmatched bases: 2. CDR1 and CDR2 from the germline V gene are SGHVS and FQNEAQ. The CDR3 is made up of 14 amino acids. Study-wide results and limits: Subsequent booster samples again held most clones from primary vaccination (roughly 96% CD4, over 80% CD8).

TCRdb independently ran MiXCR on the 5' RACE reads; one entry per CDR3 protein. The sample shows roughly 48,000 distinct CDR3 sequences, about 6.6% of them seen only once. In this sample, this clonotype turned up a few times. Sequenced material: CD8+ T cells not binding an NS4B(214-222) dextramer, sorted from PBMCs, taken about 41 days after the first yellow fever vaccination. The rearrangement uses TRBV7-8 and TRBJ1-5; TRBD1 aligns across 7 bases. This TCR came from a man between 18 and 29 years old who received the YFV17D yellow fever vaccine. The CDR3, as DNA: TGTGCCAGCAGCTTGGGACAGCTCAATCAGCCCCAGCATTTT. Translated: CASSLGQLNQPQHF.